The 30 T cell receptor beta chains below all came from one sample that was sequenced in a study of shared clonotypes between healthy human individuals. Generated by immunoSEQ multiplex PCR, the TCRdb table keeps only in-frame clones and is missing some. The data contain 2.5 million or so clones, around nine tenths of them singletons. Sequencing input: naive CD4+ T cells sorted from blood. Subset indicated: CD45RA+ positively selected. These receptors came from a man aged 18 to 29 in good health.

This sequence joins TRBV6-5 and TRBJ1-1, with 7 bases identical to TRBD1. J gave up 1 base and V 0 bases, and 2 bases lay outside the gene matches. The CDR3 contains 15 residues. In germline, CDR1 is MNHEY, CDR2 SVGAGI. The CDR3 sequence is CASSYSGTENTEAFF. The CDR3 bases are TGTGCCAGCAGTTACTCGGGGACAGAGAACACTGAAGCTTTCTTT.

For this clone: Other DNA sequences from this sample encode an identical CDR3 as well. The chain has TRBV5-1 and TRBJ1-1, with 10 bases lining up with TRBD1. The germline V gene encodes CDR1 SGHRS and CDR2 YFSETQ. The V and J ends lost 1 base and 1 base, in that order; junction bases with no gene match: 1. The CDR3 spans 15 residues. As DNA, the CDR3 is TGCGCCAGCAGCTTGAGGACAGGGGGGAACACTGAAGCTTTCTTT. The encoded protein is CASSLRTGGNTEAFF.

The gene calls are TRBV5-1 and TRBJ1-3; maybe TRBD1 (6 bases). V was cut by 3 bases and J by 4 bases, with 17 bases left in between. CDR1 SGHRS and CDR2 YFSETQ come from the germline V gene. The CDR3 is 16 residues long. This chain's CDR3 is CASSSSAGALGNTIYF. The CDR3 DNA follows: TGCGCCAGCAGCTCTAGTGCAGGGGCGCTCGGAAACACCATATATTTT.

The chain is built from TRBV18 and TRBJ2-1; D not resolved. Germline values: CDR1 KGHSH, CDR2 LQKENI. The CDR3 loop spans 14 amino acids. Trimming took off 3 bases at V and 8 bases at J, with 14 bases between the two ends. The CDR3 reads CASSPRSGRDEQFF. CDR3 DNA: TGTGCCAGCTCACCCCGGTCCGGTCGCGATGAGCAGTTCTTC.

The V and J genes are TRBV7-2 and TRBJ2-1, with 9 bases fitting TRBD2. After removal of 5 bases from V and 6 bases from J, the junction contained 5 bases not matched to a gene. CDR1 is SGHTA, CDR2 FQGNSA, per germline. The CDR3 totals 14 residues. The CDR3 here is CASSPGTSSNEQFF. As DNA, the CDR3 is TGTGCCAGCAGCCCGGGGACTAGCAGCAATGAGCAGTTCTTC.

V and J are TRBV6-5 and TRBJ1-2; possibly TRBD1 for D (6 bases). The V end lost 7 bases, the J end lost 4 bases, and 16 bases lay between the germline ends. CDR1 and CDR2 from the germline V gene are MNHEY and SVGAGI. The CDR3 loop spans 14 amino acids. The CDR3 DNA sequence: TGTGCCAGCAACAAGGGGGGGCTTAGCTATGGCTACACCTTC. It encodes CASNKGGLSYGYTF.

The chain employs TRBV9 and TRBJ1-2, with 8 positions matching TRBD1. CDR1 and CDR2 from the germline V gene are SGDLS and YYNGEE. Germline trimming cut 0 bases from V and 2 bases from J; bases unmatched to any gene: 9. This CDR3 spans 17 amino acids. The CDR3 protein is CASSVVGTGPSNYGYTF. DNA for the CDR3: TGTGCCAGCAGCGTAGTAGGGACAGGTCCATCGAACTATGGCTACACCTTC.

The chain's CDR3 is CASSPLTVTGELFF. The CDR3 region has the DNA TGCGCCAGCAGCCCCCTGACAGTCACCGGGGAGCTGTTTTTT. The rearrangement joins TRBV5-1 to TRBJ2-2, with a tentative D call TRBD1 (5 bases). The CDR3 is 14 amino acids. Germline lookup yields CDR1 SGHRS and CDR2 YFSETQ. The V end lost 4 bases, the J end lost 4 bases, and 11 bases lay between the germline ends.

The chain carries TRBV6-5 and TRBJ1-6; tentatively, D is TRBD1 (6 bases). Trimming removed 2 bases at V and 10 bases at J, with 18 bases between. CDR3 length: 16 residues. In germline, CDR1 is MNHEY, CDR2 SVGAGI. CDR3 sequence reads: CASSYLSTGQGSPLHF. The DNA of the CDR3 is TGTGCCAGCAGTTACCTATCGACAGGCCAGGGCTCACCCCTCCACTTT.

J is TRBJ2-7 and V is TRBV18, with 11 bases aligning to TRBD1. The trim removed 3 bases at V and 3 bases at J, leaving 7 bases unmatched. Germline V gene data show CDR1 as KGHSH and CDR2 as LQKENI. CDR3 length: 16 amino acids. As DNA, the CDR3 is TGTGCCAGCTCACCCCGGGACAGGGGGGCCTTCTACGAGCAGTACTTC. It codes for CASSPRDRGAFYEQYF.

The table lists this clone with a few counts. This sample also contains other DNA sequences that code for the same CDR3. This chain links TRBV6-1 with TRBJ1-6, with TRBD1 identical over 9 bases. CDR3 length: 14 amino acids. Germline values: CDR1 MNHNS, CDR2 SASEGT. The ends lost 3 bases at V and 10 bases at J; junction bases unmatched: 4. CDR3: CASSEGQGGSPLHF. CDR3 DNA: TGTGCCAGCAGTGAGGGACAGGGAGGATCACCCCTCCACTTT.

This CDR3 is CASRGPEGGGGTDTQYF. DNA for the CDR3: TGTGCCAGCAGAGGGCCTGAAGGTGGAGGGGGCACAGATACGCAGTATTTT. The chain uses TRBV2 and TRBJ2-3, with D possibly matching TRBD2 (6 bases). Germline loops: CDR1 SNHLY, CDR2 FYNNEI. CDR3 length: 17 residues. The V end lost 6 bases, the J end lost 1 base, and 20 bases lay between the germline ends.

This chain uses TRBV5-1 with TRBJ2-5; 7 positions match TRBD2. The junction had 10 bases not matched to a gene; V was cut back by 4 bases and J by 4 bases. The CDR3 is made up of 15 amino acids. The V gene's germline CDR1 is SGHRS and CDR2 YFSETQ. The CDR3 region is CASSRGRAGGETQYF. The CDR3 nucleotides are TGCGCCAGCAGCAGAGGGAGGGCCGGGGGAGAGACCCAGTACTTC.

The chain couples TRBV6-1 to TRBJ1-6; no clear D. Germline-derived CDR1 and CDR2 are MNHNS and SASEGT. The V and J ends lost 8 bases and 0 bases respectively, with 11 bases between them. The CDR3 covers 15 residues. Here the CDR3 reads CASAGSSSYNSPLHF. The CDR3 DNA reads as TGTGCCAGCGCCGGAAGCAGCTCCTATAATTCACCCCTCCACTTT.

The chain employs TRBV11-2 and TRBJ2-5, with D maybe TRBD1 (5 bases). From germline, CDR1 is SGHAT and CDR2 FQNNGV. Deletions cut 5 bases from V and 2 bases from J, with 15 bases between. The CDR3 consists of 15 residues. CDR3 amino acids: CASSHQGAPQETQYF. The CDR3 DNA is TGTGCCAGCAGCCATCAGGGCGCCCCTCAAGAGACCCAGTACTTC. Filled out from reference TRBV11-2 and TRBJ2-5, the complete variable domain reads EAGVAQSPRYKIIEKRQSVAFWCNPISGHATLYWYQQILGQGPKLLIQFQNNGVVDDSQLPKDRFSAERLKGVDSTLKIQPAKLEDSAVYLCASSHQGAPQETQYFGPGTRLLVL.

In its sample, this clone was seen a few times. Other DNA sequences in the sample encode the same CDR3. This chain links TRBV18 with TRBJ2-5; D remains unclear. The germline CDR1 and CDR2 sequences are KGHSH and LQKENI. Trimming took off 3 bases at V and 3 bases at J, with 2 bases between the two ends. The length of the CDR3 is 11 residues. The CDR3 protein is CASSPEETQYF. CDR3 DNA: TGTGCCAGCTCACCTGAAGAGACCCAGTACTTC.

The chain joins TRBV28 to TRBJ2-1, with 7 bases that match TRBD1. Trimming cost V 3 bases and J 3 bases; bases outside gene matches: 5. CDR3 size: 15 residues. Per germline, CDR1 MDHEN and CDR2 SYDVKM. As DNA, the CDR3 is TGTGCCAGCAGTTTGGTGCGACAGGGCTACAATGAGCAGTTCTTC. Translation: CASSLVRQGYNEQFF.

CDR3 nucleotides: TGCGCCAGCAGTGAGTCGCCAGGGGTAGCGGGGAAGGATACGCAGTATTTT. Amino acid sequence: CASSESPGVAGKDTQYF. This chain connects TRBV10-1 to TRBJ2-3; TRBD2 matches at 8 bases. Germline CDR1 reads WNHNN; CDR2 reads SYGVQD (reference sequence). V gave up 0 bases and J gave up 6 bases; unmatched junction bases: 11. CDR3 length equals 17 residues.

J is TRBJ2-5 and V is TRBV7-8, with 8 bases matching TRBD2. In germline, CDR1 is SGHVS, CDR2 FQNEAQ. The CDR3 sequence is 14 residues long. V lost 11 bases to trimming and J lost 5 bases; unmatched junction nucleotides: 13. CDR3 in amino acids: CALGREGVRETQYF. DNA of the CDR3: TGTGCCCTCGGGAGGGAGGGGGTAAGGGAGACCCAGTACTTC.

The chain carries TRBV5-1 and TRBJ2-5; no reliable D call. This CDR3 contains 13 residues. Germline V lookup: CDR1 SGHRS, CDR2 YFSETQ. V was pared by 4 bases and J by 4 bases, with 11 bases between. The CDR3 sequence: CASSDSRRETQYF. The DNA of the CDR3 is TGCGCCAGCAGCGATTCGCGCAGAGAGACCCAGTACTTC.

About this clone itself: A read error may account for a junction end that differs from germline. This chain links TRBV28 with TRBJ2-1; no definite D call. The V gene's germline CDR1 is MDHEN and CDR2 SYDVKM. The CDR3 totals 11 residues. The CDR3 region is CASSPKNGQFF. CDR3 DNA sequence: TGTGCCAGCAGTCCAAAAAATGGGCAGTTCTTC. Full variable domain (missing parts from reference TRBV28 and TRBJ2-1): DVKVTQSSRYLVKRTGEKVFLECVQDMDHENMFWYRQDPGLGLRLIYFSYDVKMKEKGDIPEGYSVSREKKERFSLILESASTNQTSMYLCASSPKNGQFFGPGTRLTVL.

The chain has TRBV27 and TRBJ2-7, with 9 bases matching TRBD1. V was clipped by 6 bases and J by 5 bases; unmatched bases: 11. This CDR3 is 15 amino acids long. CDR1 is MNHEY and CDR2 is SMNVEV in the germline V gene (reference sequence). The CDR3 here is CASRFGGQGSNEQYF. For the CDR3, the DNA is TGTGCCAGCAGGTTCGGCGGACAGGGGAGCAACGAGCAGTACTTC.

This chain links TRBV6-5 with TRBJ2-3; D is perhaps TRBD1 or TRBD2 (5 bases each). The CDR3 is 15 amino acids. Germline V gene sequence: CDR1 MNHEY, CDR2 SVGAGI. Trimming took off 4 bases at V and 4 bases at J, with 15 bases between the two ends. The CDR3 DNA sequence: TGTGCCAGCAGTTGGGGTATTGGGGGAGCAGATACGCAGTATTTT. It yields the protein CASSWGIGGADTQYF.

The V call is TRBV7-2, the J call TRBJ2-3; 8 positions agree with TRBD2. This CDR3 has 16 residues. Germline lookup yields CDR1 SGHTA and CDR2 FQGNSA. V lost 5 bases to trimming and J lost 4 bases; unmatched junction nucleotides: 11. Here the CDR3 reads CASSLTSGVSSDTQYF. CDR3 DNA sequence: TGTGCCAGCAGCCTAACTAGCGGAGTATCCTCAGATACGCAGTATTTT.

The chain couples TRBV19 to TRBJ2-7; the match to TRBD2 covers 10 bases. In germline, CDR1 is LNHDA, CDR2 SQIVND (reference sequence). J gave up 3 bases and V 6 bases, and 11 bases lay outside the gene matches. The CDR3 extends over 16 amino acids. The CDR3 loop is CASRNRLAGDYYEQYF. Written as DNA, the CDR3 is TGTGCCAGTAGAAATCGGCTAGCGGGAGATTACTACGAGCAGTACTTC.

The chain uses TRBV9 and TRBJ2-1; 9 nucleotides agree with TRBD2. This CDR3 spans 15 amino acids. Losses at the gene ends were 0 bases for V and 8 bases for J; bases not matched to a gene: 6. Germline loops: CDR1 SGDLS, CDR2 YYNGEE. DNA of the CDR3: TGTGCCAGCAGCGTAGCTAGCGGGAAGTACCATGAGCAGTTCTTC. This codes for CASSVASGKYHEQFF.

The J gene is TRBJ2-3, the V gene TRBV5-1; 13 nucleotides align to TRBD2. The germline gives CDR1 SGHRS, CDR2 YFSETQ. This CDR3 region has 16 residues. The V segment lost 5 bases and the J segment 0 bases; nucleotides outside the gene matches: 3. Here the CDR3 reads CASRTSGGPSTDTQYF. CDR3 DNA: TGCGCCAGCAGGACTAGCGGGGGGCCGAGCACAGATACGCAGTATTTT.

The chain carries TRBV18 and TRBJ1-6, with D uncertain. V lost 4 bases, J lost 0 bases, and 16 bases lay in between. CDR3 length: 18 amino acids. Germline loops: CDR1 KGHSH, CDR2 LQKENI. Here the CDR3 reads CASSLRDLLSSYNSPLHF. The CDR3 region has the DNA TGTGCCAGCTCACTCAGAGATTTACTAAGCTCCTATAATTCACCCCTCCACTTT.

The V gene is TRBV27, the J gene TRBJ2-3; 10 positions match TRBD2. The V segment lost 1 base and the J segment 0 bases; nucleotides outside the gene matches: 4. The CDR3 has 17 amino acids. Germline CDR1 is MNHEY and CDR2 is SMNVEV (reference sequence). CDR3 coding DNA: TGTGCCAGCAGTTTATTTGCTAGCGGGGGAAGCACAGATACGCAGTATTTT. It yields the protein CASSLFASGGSTDTQYF.

In this sample, this clone turned up once. V usage is TRBV19 and J usage is TRBJ2-2; D not certain. CDR3 size: 11 residues. V was pared by 8 bases and J by 4 bases, with 5 bases between. The germline V gene encodes CDR1 LNHDA and CDR2 SQIVND (reference sequence). The CDR3 spells CASLATGELFF. The CDR3 region has the DNA TGTGCCAGTTTGGCCACCGGGGAGCTGTTTTTT.